This TCR beta chain derives from a study of low-dose radiotherapy and immunotherapy resistance in tumors. The overall study: Intravenously given cyclophosphamide 200 mg/m2 followed a two-week schedule that placed each dose one day before radiation and immunotherapy.

Time point described: after trial treatment. Treatment denoted: LDRT plus nivolumab, ipilimumab, low-dose cyclophosphamide and aspirin (RACIN trial). In the RACIN dose-escalation trial, donors got nivolumab plus ipilimumab with aspirin, cyclophosphamide and radiotherapy. The CDR3 is 15 residues long. Germline CDR1 and CDR2: LNHDA and SQIVND (reference sequence). The ends lost 2 bases at V and 7 bases at J; junction bases unmatched: 6. At least ten counts were recorded for this clonotype. TRAV- and TRBV-specific primers primed first-strand cDNA, covering alpha and beta chains. A constant-region primer paired with the V-primer adapter amplified TCRs over approximately 18 PCR cycles. TCRdb ran MiXCR on the reads and lists one entry per CDR3 protein. This sample carries roughly 90,000 distinct CDR3 sequences, 20% to 25% of them seen once, and the ten largest clones take roughly 12%.

The sequencing here drew on PBMCs, taken after low-dose radiotherapy plus immunotherapy. The genes are TRBV19 and TRBJ2-2; 8 nucleotides align to TRBD2. The TCR sequence derives from a female donor with ovarian cancer. DNA of the CDR3: TGTGCCAGTAGTATAAGCGGGAGAAGTTTCGGGGAGCTGTTTTTT. Protein sequence: CASSISGRSFGELFF. Together with reference TRBV19 and TRBJ2-2, the CDR3 gives the full variable domain: DGGITQSPKYLFRKEGQNVTLSCEQNLNHDAMYWYRQDPGQGLRLIYYSQIVNDFQKGDIAEGYSVSREKKESFPLTVTSAQKNPTAFYLCASSISGRSFGELFFGEGSRLTVL.